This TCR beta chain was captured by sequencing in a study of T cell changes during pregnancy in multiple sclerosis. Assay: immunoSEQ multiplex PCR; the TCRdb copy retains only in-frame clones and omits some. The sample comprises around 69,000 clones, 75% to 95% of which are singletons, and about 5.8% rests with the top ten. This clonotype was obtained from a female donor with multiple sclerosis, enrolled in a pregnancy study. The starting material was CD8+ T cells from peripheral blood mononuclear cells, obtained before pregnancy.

For the CDR3, the DNA is TGTGCCTGCGAGGGGGAAGATTATAGTAATCAGCCCCAGCATTTT. Its translation: CACEGEDYSNQPQHF. The chain recombines TRBV30 with TRBJ1-5, with D possibly TRBD1 on 6 matching bases. CDR3 size: 15 residues. Looked up from germline, CDR1 is GTSNPN and CDR2 is SVGIG (reference sequence). Between the trimmed V and J ends, which lost 6 bases and 4 bases, there was a span of 19 bases. The full variable domain, rest sourced from reference TRBV30 and TRBJ1-5, is SQTIHQWPATLVQPVGSPLSLECTVEGTSNPNLYWYRQAAGRGLQLLFYSVGIGQISSEVPQNLSASRPQDRQFILSSKKLLLSDSGFYLCACEGEDYSNQPQHFGDGTRLSIL.